Detailed here is one TCR beta chain. This CDR3 is built from 13 residues. Germline assignment: CDR1 WSHSY and CDR2 SAAADI. The V and J ends lost 6 bases and 6 bases respectively, with 9 bases between them. These data come from a study of CD8+CD57+ T cells in acquired aplastic anemia. TCR beta VDJ and CDR3 profiles were obtained from a genomic DNA template. TCRdb itself ran the reads through MiXCR, one entry per CDR3 protein. The table has 130,000 or so distinct CDR3 sequences, around two fifths seen once. The specimen sequenced was sorted CD4+, CD8+, or CD8+CD57+ T cells (not recorded which) from PBMCs. The chain combines TRBV10-2 with TRBJ1-6; tentative D call: TRBD1 (5 bases). This TCR was sampled from a human donor in good health, serving as a control. The CDR3 sequence is CASRGRGNSPLHF. In DNA form, the CDR3 reads TGCGCCAGCAGGGGGCGAGGTAATTCACCCCTCCACTTT.